The 23 T cell receptor beta chains given below trace back to one sample, sequenced in a study of control samples from healthy donors and cancer patients. Libraries were prepared by immunoSEQ multiplex PCR; TCRdb keeps only in-frame clonotypes and omits some of them. This repertoire shows just over 150,000 clones, approximately 93% found once; its top ten account for 8.5%. The sample comprised blood. These receptors originate from a woman aged 40 to 55 in good health.

The V and J genes are TRBV6-2 or TRBV6-3 and TRBJ1-2; TRBD1 matches at 8 bases. V lost 4 bases, J lost 12 bases, and 7 bases stayed unmatched. The length of the CDR3 is 12 residues. The germline V gene encodes CDR1 MNHEY and CDR2 SVGEGT. The CDR3 DNA follows: TGTGCCAGCAGTTTACCGGGACAGGCCGACACCTTC. This codes for CASSLPGQADTF.

This clone was detected once. V and J are TRBV4-3 and TRBJ2-5; unclear D gene. V lost 0 bases to trimming and J lost 7 bases, with 18 bases between them. Germline CDR1 LGHNA, CDR2 YSLEER. The CDR3 runs 16 residues. CDR3 protein: CASSQEGGALGGTQYF. CDR3 nucleotide sequence: TGCGCCAGCAGCCAAGAGGGCGGAGCCCTCGGCGGGACCCAGTACTTC.

In this sample, this clone turned up once. The DNA of the CDR3 is TGCGCCAGCAGCTTGGCCGGGCGCTACTCCTACGAGCAGTACTTC. This codes for CASSLAGRYSYEQYF. The V call is TRBV5-1, the J call TRBJ2-7; no clear D. The germline V gene has CDR1 SGHRS and CDR2 YFSETQ. Deletions cut 0 bases from V and 0 bases from J, with 10 bases between. This CDR3 has 15 amino acids.

The CDR3 nucleotides read TGTGCTAGTGGTTTGATTCTAGCGTCGCCCGGGGAGCTGTTTTTT. Protein product: CASGLILASPGELFF. The gene calls are TRBV12-5 and TRBJ2-2; tentatively, D is TRBD2 (6 bases). Germline V gene sequence: CDR1 LGHNT, CDR2 FRNRAP. This CDR3 is 15 amino acids long. The V end was cut by 2 bases, the J end by 6 bases, with 13 bases between.

In regard to this clone: An end of the junction does not agree with germline; a read error may underlie this. The V gene is TRBV11-1, the J gene TRBJ2-5, with 8 bases identical to TRBD2. Germline CDR1 and CDR2: SGHAT and FQDESV (reference sequence). There are 15 residues in the CDR3. CDR3 residues: CASGRRGGHQEAQYF. The CDR3 bases are TGTGCCAGTGGGCGGCGCGGGGGGCACCAAGAGGCCCAGTACTTC.

This chain uses TRBV2 with TRBJ1-2; 8 bases map to TRBD1. Germline V gives CDR1 SNHLY, CDR2 FYNNEI. The CDR3 contains 12 residues. Trimming took 8 bases from V and 6 from J; bases not matched to a gene: 5. CDR3 sequence reads: CASHGQGHGYTF. The CDR3 DNA is TGTGCCAGCCACGGACAGGGTCATGGCTACACCTTC.

CDR3 protein: CASSLLGNQPQHF. The CDR3 DNA reads as TGTGCCAGCAGTTTACTAGGGAATCAGCCCCAGCATTTT. This chain joins TRBV12-3 or TRBV12-4 and TRBJ1-5; no definite D call. The CDR3 extends over 13 amino acids. V lost 2 bases, J lost 4 bases, and 6 bases lay in between.

The gene calls are TRBV7-9 and TRBJ1-1; possibly TRBD1 for D (5 bases). The germline gives CDR1 SEHNR, CDR2 FQNEAQ (reference sequence). Between the trimmed V and J ends, which lost 2 bases and 3 bases, there was a span of 16 bases. The CDR3 is 16 residues long. CDR3 sequence reads: CASSLYPRVKHTEAFF. In DNA, the CDR3 is TGTGCCAGCAGCTTATACCCCAGGGTAAAGCACACTGAAGCTTTCTTT.

This clone has only a few counts. This sequence joins TRBV5-1 and TRBJ1-6; the D is unclear. Trimming pared 2 bases from V and 0 bases from J, leaving 9 bases between. Germline CDR1 is SGHRS and CDR2 is YFSETQ. The CDR3 extends over 16 amino acids. CDR3 sequence (DNA): TGCGCCAGCAGCTTCCAAGCGAGCTCCTATAATTCACCCCTCCACTTT. Protein product: CASSFQASSYNSPLHF. Filled out from reference TRBV5-1 and TRBJ1-6, the complete variable domain reads KAGVTQTPRYLIKTRGQQVTLSCSPISGHRSVSWYQQTPGQGLQFLFEYFSETQRNKGNFPGRFSGRQFSNSRSEMNVSTLELGDSALYLCASSFQASSYNSPLHFGNGTRLTVT.

The rearrangement uses TRBV2 and TRBJ2-3; D may be TRBD2 (6 bases). CDR3 length: 14 amino acids. The germline CDR1 and CDR2 sequences are SNHLY and FYNNEI. Trimming shortened V by 6 bases and J by 3 bases, and 13 bases separated the two germline ends. The CDR3 loop is CASSVTRSTDTQYF. CDR3 in DNA: TGTGCCAGCAGCGTGACTAGATCTACAGATACGCAGTATTTT.

V gene TRBV19 combines with J gene TRBJ1-5; the D gene is possibly TRBD1 (5 bases). The CDR3 totals 16 residues. Germline lookup yields CDR1 LNHDA and CDR2 SQIVND (reference sequence). The ends were cut back, 4 bases at V and 5 bases at J, with 18 bases in the middle. CDR3: CASSTTGTPGDQPQHF. The DNA of the CDR3 is TGTGCCAGTAGTACTACCGGGACGCCCGGGGATCAGCCCCAGCATTTT.

This chain joins TRBV9 and TRBJ1-5, with D uncertain. The CDR3 is 15 amino acids. The germline V and J ends were trimmed by 0 bases and 7 bases, with 14 bases remaining between them. The germline CDR1 and CDR2 sequences are SGDLS and YYNGEE. CDR3 sequence: CASSVAPDVRQPQHF. DNA of the CDR3: TGTGCCAGCAGCGTAGCGCCGGATGTTCGGCAGCCCCAGCATTTT.

This chain uses TRBV28 with TRBJ1-5; 9 nucleotides line up with TRBD1. The ends lost 8 bases at V and 5 bases at J; junction bases unmatched: 4. Germline lookup yields CDR1 MDHEN and CDR2 SYDVKM. The CDR3 runs 13 residues. CDR3 in DNA: TGTGCCAGCTGGACAGGGGTGGATCAGCCCCAGCATTTT. Residues: CASWTGVDQPQHF. The variable domain in full, with the rest retrieved from reference TRBV28 and TRBJ1-5, is DVKVTQSSRYLVKRTGEKVFLECVQDMDHENMFWYRQDPGLGLRLIYFSYDVKMKEKGDIPEGYSVSREKKERFSLILESASTNQTSMYLCASWTGVDQPQHFGDGTRLSIL.

The chain joins TRBV30 to TRBJ2-5, with 7 bases identical to TRBD1. The CDR3 has 15 amino acids. V lost 5 bases and J lost 5; bases outside the gene matches: 14. The V gene's germline CDR1 is GTSNPN and CDR2 SVGIG (reference sequence). The CDR3 nucleotides are TGTGCCTGGGGCCGACAGGGTCAACCAAAGGAGACCCAGTACTTC. It encodes CAWGRQGQPKETQYF.

For the CDR3, the DNA is TGCGCCAGCAGCGTGGGACAGGGTGGCACTGAAGCTTTCTTT. This gives the protein CASSVGQGGTEAFF. The chain combines TRBV5-1 with TRBJ1-1, with 9 bases matching TRBD1. The V segment lost 4 bases and the J segment 4 bases; nucleotides outside the gene matches: 5. The CDR3 is 14 amino acids. From germline, CDR1 is SGHRS and CDR2 YFSETQ.

The table lists this clone with a few counts. The chain has TRBV5-4 and TRBJ2-5, with 13 bases aligning to TRBD2. CDR3 length: 16 amino acids. Trimming at V came to 4 bases and at J to 2 bases, leaving 5 bases not matched to a gene. Germline V gene sequence: CDR1 SGHNT, CDR2 YYREEE (reference sequence). The CDR3 is CASSPELAGGQETQYF. The CDR3 bases are TGTGCCAGCAGCCCCGAACTAGCGGGGGGGCAAGAGACCCAGTACTTC.

Of note for this clone: At one end the junction does not follow the germline gene, possibly because of a read error. Other DNA sequences within the sample encode an identical CDR3. The chain recombines TRBV19 with TRBJ1-2; D possibly corresponds to TRBD1 (6 bases). CDR1 is LNHDA and CDR2 is SQIVND in the germline V gene (reference sequence). The CDR3 runs 12 residues. CDR3 in DNA: TGTGCCAGTAGTGCCCTACAGGGAGGCTACACCTTT. Amino acid sequence: CASSALQGGYTF.

The chain couples TRBV20-1 to TRBJ2-7, with D possibly matching TRBD1 (5 bases). Per germline, CDR1 DFQATT and CDR2 SNEGSKA (reference sequence). This CDR3 is built from 13 residues. The V end lost 3 bases, the J end lost 2 bases, and 11 bases lay between the germline ends. DNA for the CDR3: TGCAGTGCTAGTCCCAGGGTGGCCTACGAGCAGTACTTC. Translation gives CSASPRVAYEQYF.

This clone has a single count. This chain joins TRBV6-5 and TRBJ2-3; D uncertain. V was clipped by 5 bases and J by 7 bases, with 19 bases between them. Per germline, CDR1 MNHEY and CDR2 SVGAGI. The CDR3 consists of 15 residues. The CDR3: CASSMTTYQSYTQYF. The CDR3 nucleotides are TGTGCCAGCAGTATGACCACATACCAGTCTTATACGCAGTATTTT.

V gene TRBV6-6 combines with J gene TRBJ1-5; 7 nucleotides match TRBD1. This CDR3 comprises 14 residues. The trim removed 6 bases at V and 6 bases at J, leaving 8 bases unmatched. Germline V gene lookup returns CDR1 MNHNY and CDR2 SVGAGI (reference sequence). CDR3 region: CASRPHRGAQPQHF. The CDR3 DNA is TGTGCCAGCAGACCTCACAGGGGAGCTCAGCCCCAGCATTTT.

In this sample, this clone turned up once. This chain joins TRBV2 and TRBJ1-2, with D hard to call. V lost 6 bases to trimming and J lost 7 bases, with 15 bases between them. The germline gives CDR1 SNHLY, CDR2 FYNNEI. This CDR3 comprises 13 residues. CDR3 residues: CASRLGPEGGYTF. The CDR3 nucleotides are TGTGCCAGCAGACTAGGACCCGAGGGTGGCTACACCTTC.

The chain recombines TRBV2 with TRBJ1-5; TRBD1 is a possible D gene (5 bases). The ends were cut back, 4 bases at V and 0 bases at J, with 19 bases in the middle. In germline, CDR1 is SNHLY, CDR2 FYNNEI. The CDR3 is 18 amino acids. The CDR3 region is CASSATPGGVDSNQPQHF. DNA of the CDR3: TGTGCCAGCAGTGCCACCCCGGGGGGAGTCGATAGCAATCAGCCCCAGCATTTT.

With respect to this clone: The sample contains more than one DNA sequence encoding this CDR3. The rearrangement joins TRBV29-1 to TRBJ1-3; D remains unclear. CDR3 length: 14 residues. V shed 2 bases and J shed 0 bases, with 8 bases lying between them. CDR1 and CDR2 (germline): SQVTM, ANQGSEA. CDR3 nucleotide sequence: TGCAGCGTTGAACCTGGGGTCTCTGGAAACACCATATATTTT. Translating gives CSVEPGVSGNTIYF. Drawing the rest from reference TRBV29-1 and TRBJ1-3, the complete variable domain is SAVISQKPSRDICQRGTSLTIQCQVDSQVTMMFWYRQQPGQSLTLIATANQGSEATYESGFVIDKFPISRPNLTFSTLTVSNMSPEDSSIYLCSVEPGVSGNTIYFGEGSWLTVV.